This TCR beta chain derives from a study of OX40 agonist ivuxolimab in advanced cancers. Study details: At just under 85% male, the cohort had a mean age of around 56 years, ranging from roughly 20 to 79. Two cutaneous melanoma patients and one hepatocellular carcinoma patient, three in all, had partial responses. Regarding the study as a whole: Among patients with partial responses at 0.1-3.0 mg/kg, clonal expansion was among the lowest.

Of note for this clone: No antigen is known for it.

The CDR3 has 12 amino acids. CDR1 is SGHNT, CDR2 YYREEE, per germline (reference sequence). Trimming cost V 5 bases and J 1 base, with 5 bases left between them. Repertoires were generated with immunoSEQ multiplex PCR, while TCRdb's copy carries only in-frame clones and drops some. The table has about 50,000 clones, around nine tenths seen once; the top ten hold 6% to 8%. Exclusion of a patient followed from autoimmune disease history or systemic immunosuppression. The TCR originated in an adult with an advanced solid tumor such as melanoma, head and neck, liver or kidney cancer. The sample here was CD4+ or CD8+ T cells sorted from blood, taken in a trial of the OX40 agonist ivuxolimab. The chain links TRBV5-4 to TRBJ2-3; D ambiguous. CDR3 sequence (DNA): TGTGCCAGCAGTTTTCGCACAGATACGCAGTATTTT. Translated: CASSFRTDTQYF.